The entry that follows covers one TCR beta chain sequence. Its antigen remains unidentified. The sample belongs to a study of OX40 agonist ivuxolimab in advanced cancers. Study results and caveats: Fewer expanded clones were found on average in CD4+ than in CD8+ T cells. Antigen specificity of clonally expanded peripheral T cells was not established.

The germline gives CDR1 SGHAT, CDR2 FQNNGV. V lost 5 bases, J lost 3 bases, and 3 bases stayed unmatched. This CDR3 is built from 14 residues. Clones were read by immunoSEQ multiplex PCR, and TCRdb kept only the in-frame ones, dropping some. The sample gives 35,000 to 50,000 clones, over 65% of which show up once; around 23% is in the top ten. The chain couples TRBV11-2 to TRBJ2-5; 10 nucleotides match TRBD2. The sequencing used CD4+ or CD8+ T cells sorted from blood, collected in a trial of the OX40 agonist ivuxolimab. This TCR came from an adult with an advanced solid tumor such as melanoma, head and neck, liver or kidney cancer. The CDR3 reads CASSTGTSEETQYF. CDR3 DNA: TGTGCCAGCAGCACTGGGACTAGCGAAGAGACCCAGTACTTC.